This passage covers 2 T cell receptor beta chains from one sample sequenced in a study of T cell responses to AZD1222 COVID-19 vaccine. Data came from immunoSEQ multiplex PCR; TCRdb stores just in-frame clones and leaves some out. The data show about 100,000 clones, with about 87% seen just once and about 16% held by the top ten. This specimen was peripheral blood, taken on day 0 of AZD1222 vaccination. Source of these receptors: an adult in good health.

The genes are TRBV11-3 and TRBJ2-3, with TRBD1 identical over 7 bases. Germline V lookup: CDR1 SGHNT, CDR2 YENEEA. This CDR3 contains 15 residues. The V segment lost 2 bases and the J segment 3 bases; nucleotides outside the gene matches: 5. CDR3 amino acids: CASSLRFRGTDTQYF. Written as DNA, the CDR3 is TGTGCCAGCAGCTTAAGATTCAGGGGGACAGATACGCAGTATTTT.

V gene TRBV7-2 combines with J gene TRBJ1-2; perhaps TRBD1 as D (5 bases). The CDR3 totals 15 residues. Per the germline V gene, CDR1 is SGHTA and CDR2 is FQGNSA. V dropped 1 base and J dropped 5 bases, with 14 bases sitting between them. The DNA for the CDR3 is TGTGCCAGCAGCTTAGGTCCTGGCAGGGAGTATGGCTACACCTTC. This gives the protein CASSLGPGREYGYTF.